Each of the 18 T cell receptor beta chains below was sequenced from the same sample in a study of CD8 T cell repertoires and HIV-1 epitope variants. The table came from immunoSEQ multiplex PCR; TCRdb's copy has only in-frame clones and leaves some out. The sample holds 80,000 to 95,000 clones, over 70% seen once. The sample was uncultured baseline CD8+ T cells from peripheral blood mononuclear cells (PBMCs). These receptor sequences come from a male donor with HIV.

The CDR3 spells CASSFSIGLNTEAFF. CDR3 DNA sequence: TGTGCCAGCAGTTTCTCGATAGGACTGAACACTGAAGCTTTCTTT. The chain has TRBV28 and TRBJ1-1; D is undetermined. The V gene lost 3 bases and the J gene lost 0 bases, with 11 bases spanning the gap. Germline values: CDR1 MDHEN, CDR2 SYDVKM. The length of the CDR3 is 15 residues.

CDR3 sequence (DNA): TGTGCCAGCAGTTCCACAACAGGGGTCGGGTACGAGCAGTACTTC. This sequence encodes CASSSTTGVGYEQYF. The chain is built from TRBV28 and TRBJ2-7; 7 bases agree with TRBD1. The V gene's germline CDR1 is MDHEN and CDR2 SYDVKM. The junction had 10 bases not matched to a gene; V was cut back by 4 bases and J by 4 bases. The CDR3 extends over 15 amino acids.

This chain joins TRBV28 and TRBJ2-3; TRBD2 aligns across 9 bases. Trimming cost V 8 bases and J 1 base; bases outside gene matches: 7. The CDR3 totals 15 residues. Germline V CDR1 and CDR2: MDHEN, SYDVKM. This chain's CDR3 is CASSRASGGTDTQYF. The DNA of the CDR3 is TGTGCCAGCTCACGGGCTAGCGGGGGCACAGATACGCAGTATTTT.

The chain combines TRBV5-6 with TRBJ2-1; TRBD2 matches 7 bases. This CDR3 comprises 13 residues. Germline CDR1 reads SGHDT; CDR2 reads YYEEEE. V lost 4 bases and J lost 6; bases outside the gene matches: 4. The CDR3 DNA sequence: TGTGCCAGCAGCCAACGGACTAGCAATGAGCAGTTCTTC. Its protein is CASSQRTSNEQFF.

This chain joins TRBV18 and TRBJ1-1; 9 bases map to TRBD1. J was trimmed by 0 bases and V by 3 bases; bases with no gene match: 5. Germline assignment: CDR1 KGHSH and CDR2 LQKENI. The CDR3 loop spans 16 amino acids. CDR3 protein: CASSPRTGVMNTEAFF. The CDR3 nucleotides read TGTGCCAGCTCACCTAGGACAGGGGTAATGAACACTGAAGCTTTCTTT. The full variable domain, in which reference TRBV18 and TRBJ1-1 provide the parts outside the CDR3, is NAGVMQNPRHLVRRRGQEARLRCSPMKGHSHVYWYRQLPEEGLKFMVYLQKENIIDESGMPKERFSAEFPKEGPSILRIQQVVRGDSAAYFCASSPRTGVMNTEAFFGQGTRLTVV.

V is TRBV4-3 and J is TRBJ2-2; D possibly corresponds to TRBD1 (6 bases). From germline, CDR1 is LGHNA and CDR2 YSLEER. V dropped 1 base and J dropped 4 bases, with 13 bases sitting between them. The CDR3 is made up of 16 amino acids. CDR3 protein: CASSQASGETTGELFF. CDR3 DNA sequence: TGCGCCAGCAGCCAAGCCTCAGGGGAGACCACCGGGGAGCTGTTTTTT.

The CDR3 protein is CASSFGQLSGANVLTF. In DNA form, the CDR3 reads TGTGCCAGCAGTTTCGGACAGCTCTCTGGGGCCAACGTCCTGACTTTC. V is TRBV27 and J is TRBJ2-6; a weak D match, TRBD1 (6 bases). Germline-derived CDR1 and CDR2 are MNHEY and SMNVEV (reference sequence). V shed 3 bases and J shed 0 bases, with 9 bases lying between them. The CDR3 length is 16 residues.

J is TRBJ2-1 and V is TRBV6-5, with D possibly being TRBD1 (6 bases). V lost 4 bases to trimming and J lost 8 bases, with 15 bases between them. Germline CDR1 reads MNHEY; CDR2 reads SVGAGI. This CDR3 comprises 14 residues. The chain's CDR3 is CASSSTRDTHEQFF. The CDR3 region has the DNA TGTGCCAGCAGTTCTACCCGGGACACCCATGAGCAGTTCTTC.

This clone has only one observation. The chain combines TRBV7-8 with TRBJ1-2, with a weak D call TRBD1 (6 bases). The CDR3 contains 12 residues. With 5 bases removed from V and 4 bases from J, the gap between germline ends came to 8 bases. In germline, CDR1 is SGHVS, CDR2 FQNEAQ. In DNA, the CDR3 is TGTGCCAGCAGCCCGACAGGCTATGGCTACACCTTC. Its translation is CASSPTGYGYTF.

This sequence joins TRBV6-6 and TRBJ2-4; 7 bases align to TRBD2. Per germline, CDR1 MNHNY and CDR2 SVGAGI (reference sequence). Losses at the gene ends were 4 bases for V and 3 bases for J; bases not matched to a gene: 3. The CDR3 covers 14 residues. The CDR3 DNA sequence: TGTGCCAGCAGTTCCGGGACTATCAAAAACATTCAGTACTTC. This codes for CASSSGTIKNIQYF.

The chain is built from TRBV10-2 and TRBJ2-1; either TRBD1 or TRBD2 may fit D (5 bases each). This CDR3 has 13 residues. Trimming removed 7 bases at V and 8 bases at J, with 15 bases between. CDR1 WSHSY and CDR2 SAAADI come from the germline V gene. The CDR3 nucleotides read TGCGCCAGCATGAGGGACGAGTTGGATGAGCAGTTCTTC. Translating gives CASMRDELDEQFF.

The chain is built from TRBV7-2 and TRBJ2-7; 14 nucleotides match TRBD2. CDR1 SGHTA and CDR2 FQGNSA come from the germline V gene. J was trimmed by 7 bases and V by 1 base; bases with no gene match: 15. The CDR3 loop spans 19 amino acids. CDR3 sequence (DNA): TGTGCCAGCAGCTTAGTACAGGGACGACTAGCGGGGGGGCAATATGAGCAGTACTTC. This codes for CASSLVQGRLAGGQYEQYF.

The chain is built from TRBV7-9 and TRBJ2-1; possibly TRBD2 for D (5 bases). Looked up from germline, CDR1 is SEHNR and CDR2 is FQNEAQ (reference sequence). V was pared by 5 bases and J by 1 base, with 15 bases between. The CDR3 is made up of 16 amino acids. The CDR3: CASSPQSGRSYNEQFF. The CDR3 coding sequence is TGTGCCAGCAGCCCCCAAAGCGGTCGATCCTACAATGAGCAGTTCTTC.

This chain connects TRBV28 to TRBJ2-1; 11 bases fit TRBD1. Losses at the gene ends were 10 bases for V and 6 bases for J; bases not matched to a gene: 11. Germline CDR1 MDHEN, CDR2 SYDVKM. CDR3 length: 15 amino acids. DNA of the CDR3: TGTGCCACCCTCCTCCGGGACAGGGGGATCAATGAGCAGTTCTTC. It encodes CATLLRDRGINEQFF.

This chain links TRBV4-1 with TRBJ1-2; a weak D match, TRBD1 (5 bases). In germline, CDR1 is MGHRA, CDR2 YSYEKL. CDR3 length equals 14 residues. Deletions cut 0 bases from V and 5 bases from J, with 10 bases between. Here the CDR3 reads CASSQDGGWYGYTF. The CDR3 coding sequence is TGCGCCAGCAGCCAAGATGGGGGATGGTATGGCTACACCTTC.

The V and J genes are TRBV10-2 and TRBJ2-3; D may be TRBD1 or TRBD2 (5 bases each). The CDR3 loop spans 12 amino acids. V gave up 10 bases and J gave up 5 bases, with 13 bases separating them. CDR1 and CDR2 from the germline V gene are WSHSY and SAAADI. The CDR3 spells CATLSGGDTQYF. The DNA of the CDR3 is TGCGCCACCCTTTCTGGGGGAGATACGCAGTATTTT.

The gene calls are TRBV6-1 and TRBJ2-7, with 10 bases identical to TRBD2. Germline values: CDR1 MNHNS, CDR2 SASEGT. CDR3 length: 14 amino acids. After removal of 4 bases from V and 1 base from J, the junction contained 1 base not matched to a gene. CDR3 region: CASSGTSGSYEQYF. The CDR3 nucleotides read TGTGCCAGCAGTGGGACTAGCGGTTCCTACGAGCAGTACTTC.

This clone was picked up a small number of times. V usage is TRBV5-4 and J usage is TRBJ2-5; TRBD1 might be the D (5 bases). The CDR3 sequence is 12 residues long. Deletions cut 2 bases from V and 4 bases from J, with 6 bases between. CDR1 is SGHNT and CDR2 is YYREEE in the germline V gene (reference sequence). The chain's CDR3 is CASSFDRETQYF. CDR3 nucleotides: TGTGCCAGCAGCTTTGACAGAGAGACCCAGTACTTC.